These 8 T cell receptor beta chains were all obtained from the same sample, sequenced in a study of T cell clones after liver transplantation. Clones were sequenced by immunoSEQ multiplex PCR, and TCRdb holds only the in-frame ones, with some missing. This sample has fewer than 50,000 clones, with about 86% found just once. This sample comprised CD4+ T cells from blood, obtained 24 months after liver transplant. These receptors all stem from a human patient who received a liver transplant. The graft donor may have given rise to some T cells.

This sequence joins TRBV7-2 and TRBJ1-1, with a tentative D call TRBD1 (5 bases). This CDR3 comprises 14 residues. Looked up from germline, CDR1 is SGHTA and CDR2 is FQGNSA. The V gene lost 0 bases and the J gene lost 8 bases, with 13 bases spanning the gap. CDR3 in amino acids: CASSLAMSRGEAFF. CDR3 DNA sequence: TGTGCCAGCAGCTTAGCAATGAGTAGGGGAGAAGCTTTCTTT.

This rearrangement joins TRBV5-5 to TRBJ2-7, with a tentative D call TRBD1 (5 bases). V was cut by 4 bases and J by 2 bases, with 10 bases left in between. The CDR3 loop spans 13 amino acids. Germline-derived CDR1 and CDR2 are SGHKS and YYEKEE (reference sequence). CDR3 DNA: TGTGCCAGCAGCCTTAGACAGCCCTACGAGCAGTACTTC. It encodes CASSLRQPYEQYF.

V gene TRBV29-1 combines with J gene TRBJ1-1, with unresolved D. V was trimmed by 3 bases and J by 6 bases, leaving 14 bases between them. CDR3 length: 13 residues. CDR1 is SQVTM and CDR2 is ANQGSEA in the germline V gene. CDR3 region: CSVDKGSVAEAFF. The CDR3 DNA sequence: TGCAGCGTTGATAAGGGTTCGGTCGCTGAAGCTTTCTTT.

The chain links TRBV19 to TRBJ1-5; D uncertain. CDR1 and CDR2 from the germline V gene are LNHDA and SQIVND (reference sequence). The CDR3 has 14 amino acids. Trimming took 3 bases from V and 1 from J, leaving 7 bases between them. CDR3 bases: TGTGCCAGTAGTATTTTCGAGAGCAATCAGCCCCAGCATTTT. It is translated as CASSIFESNQPQHF.

This chain joins TRBV19 and TRBJ2-3; D not certain. This CDR3 comprises 13 residues. V shed 6 bases and J shed 6 bases, with 13 bases lying between them. Germline lookup yields CDR1 LNHDA and CDR2 SQIVND (reference sequence). The CDR3 bases are TGTGCCAGTAGCCCCCCTGAGGAGGATACGCAGTATTTT. It is translated as CASSPPEEDTQYF.

The chain has TRBV6-1 and TRBJ2-7; no clear D gene. Germline lookup yields CDR1 MNHNS and CDR2 SASEGT. The CDR3 extends over 15 amino acids. V dropped 6 bases and J dropped 1 base, with 16 bases sitting between them. The CDR3 spells CASSNALDGSYEQYF. The DNA of the CDR3 is TGTGCCAGCAGCAACGCCCTGGACGGATCCTACGAGCAGTACTTC.

The V call is TRBV6-1, the J call TRBJ1-6, with D uncertain. The length of the CDR3 is 14 residues. Germline V gene lookup returns CDR1 MNHNS and CDR2 SASEGT. The V gene lost 4 bases and the J gene lost 2 bases, with 6 bases spanning the gap. The CDR3 DNA is TGTGCCAGCAGTGCCAAAACCTATAATTCACCCCTCCACTTT. It specifies CASSAKTYNSPLHF.

The V and J genes are TRBV7-6 and TRBJ1-3; possible D gene TRBD1, 6 bases. The length of the CDR3 is 18 residues. Trimming left V 2 bases short and J 4 bases short, with 21 bases between. Germline-derived CDR1 and CDR2 are SGHVS and FNYEAQ. CDR3 in DNA: TGTGCCAGCAGCTTAAGGAGCCAGGGGAGATCTGAGGGAAACACCATATATTTT. The encoded protein is CASSLRSQGRSEGNTIYF.